A single sample is the source of the 25 T cell receptor beta chains below, sequenced in a study of blood T cells in healthy people across ages. The use of a sample-barcoded 5' primer and a J-beta primer mix characterized a second PCR of roughly 7 to 11 cycles. TCRdb re-called the 5' RACE reads through MiXCR, storing one row per CDR3 protein. This table has about 640,000 distinct CDR3 sequences, approximately 30% appearing once. The sample consisted of blood. The receptors were gathered from a woman older than 75 in good health.

This clonotype was counted between two and nine times. The chain joins TRBV30 to TRBJ1-1; the D gene is possibly TRBD1 (6 bases). Germline V gene data show CDR1 as GTSNPN and CDR2 as SVGIG (reference sequence). The germline V and J ends were trimmed by 2 bases and 1 base, with 11 bases remaining between them. This CDR3 region has 14 residues. This CDR3 reads CAWSPGTPNTEAFF. CDR3 bases: TGTGCCTGGAGTCCCGGGACACCGAACACTGAAGCTTTCTTT.

On this clonotype: A much larger clone lies one base from this, so it may be a read error. The V call is TRBV2, the J call TRBJ2-1; D might be TRBD1 (5 bases). The J call is uncertain, as TRBJ2-7 better fits the DNA end. CDR1 and CDR2 (germline): SNHLY, FYNNEI. The CDR3 totals 13 residues. The CDR3 DNA sequence: TGTACCAGCAGTAGGACATTCTTCAACGAGCAGTACTTC. Protein: CTSSRTFFNEQYF.

In this sample, this clonotype turned up many times. This CDR3 is CSASGGSDEQFF. The CDR3 DNA reads TGCAGTGCTAGCGGAGGCTCGGATGAGCAGTTCTTC. This chain uses TRBV20-1 with TRBJ2-1, with a weak D call TRBD2 (5 bases). Germline assignment: CDR1 DFQATT and CDR2 SNEGSKA (reference sequence). This CDR3 spans 12 amino acids. Deletions cut 3 bases from V and 8 bases from J, with 11 bases between.

V is TRBV19 and J is TRBJ1-5; D possibly corresponds to TRBD1 (6 bases). The germline gives CDR1 LNHDA, CDR2 SQIVND (reference sequence). Trimming removed 3 bases at V and 0 bases at J, with 9 bases between. This CDR3 is built from 15 residues. CDR3 region: CASSIDRYSNQPQHF. The CDR3 nucleotides are TGTGCCAGTAGTATTGACAGGTATAGCAATCAGCCCCAGCATTTT.

This clonotype was detected ten times or more. The chain links TRBV7-2 to TRBJ1-4, with TRBD1 matching 8 bases. The CDR3 runs to 15 residues. The trim removed 5 bases at V and 6 bases at J, leaving 8 bases unmatched. Per the germline V gene, CDR1 is SGHTA and CDR2 is FQGNSA. The CDR3 reads CASSANRGSDEKLFF. CDR3 sequence (DNA): TGTGCCAGCAGCGCCAACAGGGGGTCAGATGAAAAACTGTTTTTT.

This clonotype has a count of ten or more. This rearrangement joins TRBV6-5 to TRBJ2-7; 10 positions match TRBD1. The V gene end was trimmed by 5 bases and the J gene end by 5 bases; junction bases not matched to a gene: 3. This CDR3 comprises 13 residues. Germline CDR1 is MNHEY and CDR2 is SVGAGI. The CDR3 DNA reads as TGTGCCAGCAGTGACAGGGGGCGGAACGAGCAGTACTTC. As protein: CASSDRGRNEQYF.

The gene calls are TRBV15 and TRBJ2-2; 8 nucleotides align to TRBD1. CDR3 length: 17 amino acids. CDR1 is LNHNV, CDR2 YYDKDF, per germline (reference sequence). With 1 base clipped from V and 4 bases from J, the junction kept 8 bases outside the gene matches. DNA for the CDR3: TGTGCCACCAGCAGAGTAAGAGGACAGGGAACCACCGGGGAGCTGTTTTTT. Amino acid sequence: CATSRVRGQGTTGELFF.

About this clonotype itself: A clone one base away is much larger, so this may be a read error. The V and J genes are TRBV27 and TRBJ2-5; D not resolved. Germline V gene data show CDR1 as MNHEY and CDR2 as SMNVEV (reference sequence). The CDR3 consists of 13 residues. The CDR3 loop is CTSSLSNRETQYF. The CDR3 DNA reads as TGTACCAGCAGTTTATCGAATAGGGAGACCCAGTACTTC.

The sample holds many counts of this clonotype. The chain links TRBV5-1 to TRBJ1-1; no firm D call. V shed 4 bases and J shed 0 bases, with 13 bases lying between them. The germline V gene has CDR1 SGHRS and CDR2 YFSETQ. The CDR3 length is 15 residues. The CDR3 loop reads CASSKPGRMNTEAFF. CDR3 nucleotides: TGCGCCAGCAGCAAACCGGGCCGAATGAACACTGAAGCTTTCTTT.

This clonotype was observed at least ten times. The chain couples TRBV20-1 to TRBJ2-5; D ambiguous. Germline values: CDR1 DFQATT, CDR2 SNEGSKA (reference sequence). V lost 6 bases, J lost 2 bases, and 16 bases lay in between. The length of the CDR3 is 14 residues. CDR3 nucleotide sequence: TGCAGTGCCGCCTTAAGGTCCGTACAAGAGACCCAGTACTTC. Its protein product is CSAALRSVQETQYF.

At least ten counts were recorded for this clonotype. The rearrangement links TRBV4-1 to TRBJ1-5, with D unresolved. Looked up from germline, CDR1 is MGHRA and CDR2 is YSYEKL. V lost 1 base and J 0 bases, leaving 10 bases between the germline ends. The CDR3 contains 16 residues. The CDR3 DNA follows: TGCGCCAGCAGCCAAGCGTCAACCTATAGCAATCAGCCCCAGCATTTT. It yields the protein CASSQASTYSNQPQHF.

The V call is TRBV7-2, the J call TRBJ2-1; D is possibly TRBD2 (6 bases). Trimming cost V 5 bases and J 0 bases, with 11 bases left between them. CDR1 and CDR2 from the germline V gene are SGHTA and FQGNSA. The CDR3 length is 15 residues. The CDR3 here is CASSRPSVSYNEQFF. CDR3 DNA sequence: TGTGCCAGCAGCCGACCTAGCGTCTCCTACAATGAGCAGTTCTTC.

This clonotype was detected many times. The chain employs TRBV7-9 and TRBJ1-2; D gene uncertain. The length of the CDR3 is 13 residues. Trimming removed 0 bases at V and 6 bases at J, with 8 bases between. Germline V gives CDR1 SEHNR, CDR2 FQNEAQ (reference sequence). The CDR3 region is CASSLAGLNGYTF. The CDR3 nucleotides are TGTGCCAGCAGCTTAGCGGGTCTCAATGGCTACACCTTC.

This clonotype was seen many times. The V call is TRBV13, the J call TRBJ2-1; 7 positions agree with TRBD1. The junction had 12 bases not matched to a gene; V was cut back by 5 bases and J by 14 bases. The CDR3 covers 13 residues. The germline V gene has CDR1 PRHDT and CDR2 FYEKMQ (reference sequence). The CDR3 region is CASSQFRGGEKFF. The CDR3 region has the DNA TGTGCCAGCAGCCAGTTCAGAGGGGGCGAGAAGTTCTTC.

This clonotype was picked up many times. The chain carries TRBV7-2 and TRBJ2-7; 7 bases map to TRBD2. The CDR3 runs 16 residues. V lost 1 base to trimming and J lost 0 bases; unmatched junction nucleotides: 6. Germline CDR1 and CDR2: SGHTA and FQGNSA. The CDR3 spells CASSLDGGGSSYEQYF. The DNA of the CDR3 is TGTGCCAGCAGCTTAGATGGGGGAGGGAGCTCCTACGAGCAGTACTTC. The whole variable domain, remainder taken from reference TRBV7-2 and TRBJ2-7, is GAGVSQSPSNKVTEKGKDVELRCDPISGHTALYWYRQSLGQGLEFLIYFQGNSAPDKSGLPSDRFSAERTGGSVSTLTIQRTQQEDSAVYLCASSLDGGGSSYEQYFGPGTRLTVT.

This clonotype was recorded at least ten times. This chain connects TRBV27 to TRBJ1-4; possibly TRBD1 for D (5 bases). The CDR3 is made up of 14 amino acids. The V gene lost 3 bases and the J gene lost 5 bases, with 10 bases spanning the gap. CDR1 MNHEY and CDR2 SMNVEV come from the germline V gene (reference sequence). CDR3 protein: CASSFGGRNEKLFF. DNA for the CDR3: TGTGCCAGCAGTTTCGGGGGGAGGAATGAAAAACTGTTTTTT.

About this clonotype: A single base separates this from a much larger clone, so it may be a read error. The rearrangement uses TRBV12-3 or TRBV12-4 and TRBJ2-7; 7 nucleotides line up with TRBD2. The V gene end was trimmed by 6 bases and the J gene end by 9 bases; junction bases not matched to a gene: 11. The CDR3 is 13 residues long. The CDR3 loop reads CASREAGRNVQYF. The CDR3 nucleotides are TGTGCCAGCAGAGAAGCGGGGAGGAATGTGCAGTACTTC.

This clonotype was recorded a few times. The V and J genes are TRBV9 and TRBJ1-5, with D hard to call. Germline assignment: CDR1 SGDLS and CDR2 YYNGEE. CDR3 size: 15 residues. V was cut by 0 bases and J by 6 bases, with 13 bases left in between. The CDR3 reads CASSVASRVVQPQHF. CDR3 nucleotides: TGTGCCAGCAGCGTAGCTTCAAGGGTGGTTCAGCCCCAGCATTTT. The full variable domain, rest sourced from reference TRBV9 and TRBJ1-5, is DSGVTQTPKHLITATGQRVTLRCSPRSGDLSVYWYQQSLDQGLQFLIQYYNGEERAKGNILERFSAQQFPDLHSELNLSSLELGDSALYFCASSVASRVVQPQHFGDGTRLSIL.

This clonotype was observed at least ten times. The rearrangement uses TRBV9 and TRBJ2-5, with D maybe TRBD2 (5 bases). The V gene's germline CDR1 is SGDLS and CDR2 YYNGEE. The CDR3 is 15 residues long. The V gene lost 0 bases and the J gene lost 5 bases, with 14 bases spanning the gap. CDR3 sequence: CASSVANGVGETQYF. The CDR3, as DNA: TGTGCCAGCAGCGTAGCTAACGGGGTGGGGGAGACCCAGTACTTC.

This clonotype occurred many times. The rearrangement joins TRBV7-6 to TRBJ1-2; 7 nucleotides match TRBD1. Germline lookup yields CDR1 SGHVS and CDR2 FNYEAQ. After removal of 1 base from V and 4 bases from J, the junction contained 3 bases not matched to a gene. The CDR3 is 14 amino acids. CDR3 coding DNA: TGTGCCAGCAGCTTAGGAGGGGGCTCCTATGGCTACACCTTC. It yields the protein CASSLGGGSYGYTF.

This clonotype occurred many times. CDR3 loop: CASSSLSGTQNIQYF. Here the CDR3 DNA reads TGTGCCAGCAGCTCCTTATCCGGGACTCAAAACATTCAGTACTTC. The chain links TRBV7-8 to TRBJ2-4; possibly TRBD2 for D (6 bases). Germline loops: CDR1 SGHVS, CDR2 FQNEAQ. CDR3 length equals 15 residues. V was pared by 4 bases and J by 5 bases, with 15 bases between.

As regards this clonotype: Just one base apart from a much larger clone, this may be a read error. The rearrangement links TRBV4-3 to TRBJ2-1, with no clear D. The CDR3 has 15 residues. The germline gives CDR1 LGHNA, CDR2 YSLEER. V was clipped by 1 base and J by 13 bases, with 20 bases between them. The CDR3 DNA is TGCGCCAGCAGCCAAGGGTCCCTAGGGCAAGAGACCCAGTTCTTC. This encodes CASSQGSLGQETQFF.

This clonotype has a count of ten or more. The rearrangement links TRBV10-3 to TRBJ2-5; weak D call: TRBD2 (6 bases). Trimming took off 7 bases at V and 1 base at J, with 13 bases between the two ends. The CDR3 extends over 14 amino acids. The germline CDR1 and CDR2 sequences are ENHRY and SYGVKD. The CDR3 spells CAIKGGKIQETQYF. The DNA of the CDR3 is TGTGCCATCAAGGGCGGGAAAATCCAAGAGACCCAGTACTTC.

In the case of this clonotype: A much larger clone differs by one base, so this may be a read error. The genes are TRBV20-1 and TRBJ1-1; a weak D match, TRBD1 (6 bases). Germline-derived CDR1 and CDR2 are DFQATT and SNEGSKA (reference sequence). The CDR3 sequence is 12 residues long. The CDR3 is CRGDTGYAEAFF. CDR3 sequence (DNA): TGCAGGGGTGATACAGGGTACGCTGAAGCTTTCTTT.

For this clonotype: This may be a read error, as it is one base from a much larger clone. The chain recombines TRBV20-1 with TRBJ2-1; TRBD2 matches 9 bases. J gave up 6 bases and V 3 bases, and 6 bases lay outside the gene matches. Germline CDR1 DFQATT, CDR2 SNEGSKA (reference sequence). CDR3 length equals 14 residues. The CDR3 protein is CSASLRGGRNEQFF. Here the CDR3 DNA reads TGCAGTGCTAGTTTGCGGGGGGGCCGCAATGAGCAGTTCTTC.